This T cell receptor (beta chain) was sequenced in a study of low-dose radiotherapy and immunotherapy resistance in tumors. The germline gives CDR1 KGHDR, CDR2 SFDVKD. The CDR3 extends over 16 amino acids. V lost 2 bases and J lost 1, with 12 bases in between. cDNA synthesis used a TRAV/TRBV-specific primer set for both chains. TCRs underwent 20 PCR cycles of amplification with a constant-region primer and V-primer adapter. TCRdb used MiXCR to reprocess the reads, holding one entry per CDR3 protein. The table records tens of thousands of distinct CDR3 sequences, less than 65% of them present only once. This sample's time point: after trial treatment. Treatment noted: LDRT plus nivolumab, ipilimumab, low-dose cyclophosphamide and aspirin (RACIN trial). This clonotype was detected many times.

The TCR was taken from a male donor with gallbladder cancer. The chain has TRBV24-1 and TRBJ2-3, with D perhaps matching TRBD1 (6 bases). Specimen: PBMCs, collected after low-dose radiotherapy plus immunotherapy. CDR3 sequence (DNA): TGTGCCACCAGTGATTCCTACGGACAGCGCACAGATACGCAGTATTTT. Amino acids: CATSDSYGQRTDTQYF.